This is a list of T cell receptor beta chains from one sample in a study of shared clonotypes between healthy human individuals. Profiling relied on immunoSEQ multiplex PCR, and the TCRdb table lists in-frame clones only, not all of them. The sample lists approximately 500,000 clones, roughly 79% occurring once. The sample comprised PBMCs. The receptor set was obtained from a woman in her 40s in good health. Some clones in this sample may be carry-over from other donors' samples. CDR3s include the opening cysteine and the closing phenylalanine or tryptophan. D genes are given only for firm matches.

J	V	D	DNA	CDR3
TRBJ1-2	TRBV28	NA	TGTGCCAGCGAGGGGAGCTCCTATGGCTACACCTTC	CASEGSSYGYTF
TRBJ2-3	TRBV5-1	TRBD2	TGCGCCAGCAGCTTGGCGGCTAGCGGGGCCACTGATACGCAGTATTTT	CASSLAASGATDTQYF
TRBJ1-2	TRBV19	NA	TGTGCCAGTAGTAACACCAACTATGGCTACACCTTC	CASSNTNYGYTF
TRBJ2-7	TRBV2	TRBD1	TGTGCCAGCAGTGAAGGGGCAGGGGGCTCCTACGAGCAGTACTTC	CASSEGAGGSYEQYF
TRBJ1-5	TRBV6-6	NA	TGTGCCAGCAGTAGGTTGGCCCCAAATCAGCCCCAGCATTTT	CASSRLAPNQPQHF
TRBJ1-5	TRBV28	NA	TGTGCCAGCAGTCCCCCGAGTGTACCCCAGCATTTT	CASSPPSVPQHF
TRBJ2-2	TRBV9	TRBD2	TGTGCCAGCACCGGGACTAGCGTAAACACCGGGGAGCTGTTTTTT	CASTGTSVNTGELFF
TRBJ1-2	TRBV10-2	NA	TGCGCCAGCAGTGAGGGGGGGGGAAATGGCTACACCTTC	CASSEGGGNGYTF
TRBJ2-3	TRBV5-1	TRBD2	TGCGCCAGCAGCTGGAGTAGCGGGTCTAGCACAGATACGCAGTATTTT	CASSWSSGSSTDTQYF
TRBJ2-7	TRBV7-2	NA	TGTGCCAGCAGCTTAGATTTTTCCGGCTACGAGCAGTACTTC	CASSLDFSGYEQYF
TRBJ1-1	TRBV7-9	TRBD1	TGTGCCAGCAGCTTAGTGGGACAGGTCGACTCTGAAGCTTTCTTT	CASSLVGQVDSEAFF
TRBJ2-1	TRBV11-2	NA	TGTGCCAGCAGCTTAGCAGCGCTCTATTCCTACAATGAGCAGTTCTTC	CASSLAALYSYNEQFF
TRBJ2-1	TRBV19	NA	TGTGCCAGTAGTATAACAGGGCTTTCGGTCAATGAGCAGTTCTTC	CASSITGLSVNEQFF
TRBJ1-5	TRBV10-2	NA	TGCGCCAGCAGTGAGTCCGGGGCAGGGGTTCAGCCCCAGCATTTT	CASSESGAGVQPQHF
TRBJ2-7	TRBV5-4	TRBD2	TGTGCCAGCAGCTTGCCTAGCGGGAGTGTAGCCATCGGCGAGCAGTACTTC	CASSLPSGSVAIGEQYF
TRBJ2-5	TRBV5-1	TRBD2	TGCGCCAGCAGCTCCTCCGTCTCCGGGGGGGAGACCCAGTACTTC	CASSSSVSGGETQYF
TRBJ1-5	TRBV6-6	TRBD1	TGTGCCAGCAGTTACCCAGGGACAGGCAATCAGCCCCAGCATTTT	CASSYPGTGNQPQHF
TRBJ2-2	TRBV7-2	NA	TGTGCCAGCAGCTTAGTTGGGGGCCCCGGGGAGCTGTTTTTT	CASSLVGGPGELFF